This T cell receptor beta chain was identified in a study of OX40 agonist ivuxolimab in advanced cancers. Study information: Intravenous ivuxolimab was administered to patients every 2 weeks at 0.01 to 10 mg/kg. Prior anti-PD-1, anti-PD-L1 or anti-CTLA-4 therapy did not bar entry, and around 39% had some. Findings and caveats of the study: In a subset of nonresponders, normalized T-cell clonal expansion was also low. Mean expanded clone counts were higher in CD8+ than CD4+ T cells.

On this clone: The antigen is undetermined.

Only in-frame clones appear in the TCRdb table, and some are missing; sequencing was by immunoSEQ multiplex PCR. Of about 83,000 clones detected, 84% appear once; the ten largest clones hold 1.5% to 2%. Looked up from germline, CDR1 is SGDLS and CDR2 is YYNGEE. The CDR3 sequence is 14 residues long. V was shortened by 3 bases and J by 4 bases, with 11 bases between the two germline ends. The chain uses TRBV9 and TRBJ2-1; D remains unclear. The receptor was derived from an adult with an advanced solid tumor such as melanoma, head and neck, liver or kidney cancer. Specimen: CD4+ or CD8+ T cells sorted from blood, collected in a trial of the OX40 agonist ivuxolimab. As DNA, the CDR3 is TGTGCCAGCAGCGCCAGCGACCTTTACAATGAGCAGTTCTTC. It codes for CASSASDLYNEQFF.